A selection of T cell receptor beta chains follows, all from one sample in a study of human T cells and chemical hapten exposure. One entry per CDR3 protein, called by TCRdb with MiXCR from the RACE reads. This sample carries around 50,000 distinct CDR3 sequences, around 9.3% of them seen once, and the ten largest clones take more than 10%. The specimen comprised whole blood, sampled in connection with sensitization to the hapten diphenylcyclopropenone (DPC). These TCRs come from a woman aged 40 to 49 with alopecia areata. Some clones in this sample may be carry-over from other donors' samples. The CDR3 runs from the conserved cysteine through the conserved F or W. The order of the fields is D gene, J gene, clone size, V gene, CDR3 protein, CDR3 DNA. The D gene is left open where the match is weak. The size of a clone is reported for some rows only, either as once, few or many, or as a class for expanded clones.

>-|TRBJ1-4|few|TRBV30
CAWRSQNNEKLFF
TGTGCCTGGAGGAGTCAGAATAATGAAAAACTGTTTTTT
>TRBD2|TRBJ2-3|medium-sized|TRBV7-9
CASSLERGAGDTQYF
TGTGCCAGCAGCTTGGAGCGGGGGGCCGGAGATACGCAGTATTTT
>-|TRBJ1-2|-|TRBV29-1
CSGETGYGYTF
TGCAGCGGGGAGACAGGATATGGCTACACCTTC
>-|TRBJ1-3|-|TRBV9
CASSDSSGNTIYF
TGTGCCAGCAGCGACAGCTCTGGAAACACCATATATTTT
>-|TRBJ2-3|many|TRBV9
CASSAEIGVGGDTQYF
TGTGCCAGCAGCGCTGAGATCGGCGTCGGAGGGGATACGCAGTATTTT
>-|TRBJ2-1|few|TRBV29-1
CSVGNLGQVPNEQFF
TGCAGCGTTGGAAATCTGGGGCAGGTCCCCAATGAGCAGTTCTTC
>-|TRBJ2-2|many|TRBV29-1
CSVSTGAVGELFF
TGCAGCGTTAGCACGGGGGCTGTCGGGGAGCTGTTTTTT
>TRBD2|TRBJ2-1|many|TRBV7-8
CASTKFAPGLAYNEQFF
TGTGCCAGCACCAAATTCGCTCCGGGACTAGCCTACAATGAGCAGTTCTTC
>-|TRBJ2-7|many|TRBV18
CASSWQEYEQYF
TGTGCCAGCTCATGGCAGGAGTACGAGCAGTACTTC
>-|TRBJ2-4|many|TRBV7-9
CASSQMQVGGPVAKNIQYF
TGTGCCAGCAGCCAGATGCAAGTGGGGGGCCCGGTAGCCAAAAACATTCAGTACTTC
>-|TRBJ2-7|-|TRBV27
CASSRRYEQYF
TGTGCCAGCAGTCGAAGGTACGAGCAGTACTTC
>-|TRBJ1-2|-|TRBV11-2
CASSLVHGNGYTF
TGTGCCAGCAGCTTAGTACATGGGAATGGCTACACCTTC
>-|TRBJ1-1|few|TRBV29-1
CSVVGGVWTEAFF
TGCAGCGTTGTAGGTGGGGTATGGACTGAAGCTTTCTTT
>-|TRBJ2-7|many|TRBV2
CASRGRGPSSYEQYF
TGTGCCAGCAGGGGGCGGGGGCCCTCCTCCTACGAGCAGTACTTC
>-|TRBJ1-5|many|TRBV27
CASSLVAGQPQHF
TGTGCCAGCAGTTTAGTGGCCGGTCAGCCCCAGCATTTT
>-|TRBJ2-3|many|TRBV28
CASRKDTQYF
TGTGCCAGCAGAAAGGATACGCAGTATTTT
>-|TRBJ2-7|many|TRBV7-9
CASSPSSQGLPWEQYF
TGTGCCAGCAGCCCGTCGTCGCAGGGGCTCCCGTGGGAGCAGTACTTC
>-|TRBJ2-1|-|TRBV29-1
CSVEEKGDEQFF
TGCAGCGTTGAAGAGAAGGGGGATGAGCAGTTCTTC
>-|TRBJ1-1|-|TRBV28
CASSLVANEAFF
TGTGCCAGCAGTTTAGTCGCAAATGAAGCTTTCTTT
>-|TRBJ2-1|many|TRBV14
CASSQWAGDNEQFF
TGTGCCAGCAGCCAATGGGCAGGCGACAATGAGCAGTTCTTC
>-|TRBJ1-1|many|TRBV7-6
CASSLGSGADTEAFF
TGTGCCAGCAGCTTAGGTTCGGGGGCGGACACTGAAGCTTTCTTT
>-|TRBJ2-7|few|TRBV7-2
CASSFERGAPYEQYF
TGTGCCAGCAGCTTCGAACGGGGGGCCCCATACGAGCAGTACTTC
>-|TRBJ1-6|-|TRBV4-3
CASSQGAGVTPLHF
TGCGCCAGCAGCCAAGGGGCAGGGGTAACACCCCTCCACTTT
>-|TRBJ1-1|-|TRBV10-1
CASRPVYF
TGCGCCAGCAGACCCGTATACTTT
>TRBD1|TRBJ1-1|few|TRBV19
CASSLKGTGDTEAFF
TGTGCCAGTAGTTTAAAAGGGACAGGGGACACTGAAGCTTTCTTT
>TRBD2|TRBJ2-5|-|TRBV7-6
CASSRTSGGRLETQYF
TGTGCCAGCAGCCGGACTAGCGGGGGGCGGTTGGAGACCCAGTACTTC
>TRBD1|TRBJ2-5|many|TRBV7-6
CASSPLDRAETQYF
TGTGCCAGCAGCCCCTTAGACAGGGCTGAGACCCAGTACTTC
>-|TRBJ1-6|many|TRBV2
CASSEARGSPLHF
TGTGCCAGCAGTGAAGCCCGGGGATCACCCCTCCACTTT
>-|TRBJ2-1|many|TRBV6-5
CASSPRLGSYNEQFF
TGTGCCAGCAGTCCCAGATTAGGCTCCTACAATGAGCAGTTCTTC
>-|TRBJ1-2|many|TRBV30
CAWSFPGRSYGYTF
TGTGCCTGGAGTTTTCCCGGTCGCAGCTATGGCTACACCTTC
>-|TRBJ1-6|many|TRBV7-2
CASNGLPGSPLHF
TGTGCCAGCAACGGACTCCCAGGGTCACCCCTCCACTTT
>-|TRBJ2-7|-|TRBV29-1
CSVELLGAEQYF
TGCAGCGTTGAACTCCTGGGGGCCGAGCAGTACTTC
>-|TRBJ1-1|-|TRBV5-4
CASSYGQHTEAFF
TGTGCCAGCAGCTACGGACAGCACACTGAAGCTTTCTTT
>-|TRBJ1-1|many|TRBV3-1
CASSPGGGIEAFF
TGTGCCAGCAGCCCTGGAGGGGGGATTGAAGCTTTCTTT
>-|TRBJ2-7|many|TRBV14
CASSQPSAGRYEQYF
TGTGCCAGCAGCCAGCCTTCGGCAGGCCGCTACGAGCAGTACTTC
>-|TRBJ2-3|many|TRBV20-1
CSAGTGTDTQYF
TGCAGTGCCGGGACGGGCACAGATACGCAGTATTTT
>-|TRBJ1-4|-|TRBV5-8
CASSLRRGSGEKLFF
TGTGCCAGCAGCTTGCGACGGGGATCGGGAGAAAAACTGTTTTTT
>TRBD2|TRBJ2-7|-|TRBV7-2
CASSLMGRGLAGVTYEQYF
TGTGCCAGCAGCTTAATGGGCAGGGGACTAGCGGGGGTAACCTACGAGCAGTACTTC
>TRBD1|TRBJ2-5|many|TRBV3-1
CASSQELDRVLQETQYF
TGTGCCAGCAGCCAAGAATTGGACAGGGTCCTCCAAGAGACCCAGTACTTC
>-|TRBJ2-5|few|TRBV20-1
CSARDPTGYETQYF
TGCAGTGCTAGAGATCCGACAGGATACGAGACCCAGTACTTC
>-|TRBJ2-5|many|TRBV5-1
CASSPSPTSQETQYF
TGCGCCAGCAGCCCGTCCCCGACAAGTCAAGAGACCCAGTACTTC
>-|TRBJ2-5|many|TRBV29-1
CSARRNQETQYF
TGCAGCGCGAGGCGGAATCAAGAGACCCAGTACTTC
>TRBD1|TRBJ2-1|-|TRBV2
CASDGDSHSTSYNEQFF
TGTGCCAGCGATGGGGACAGCCATAGCACCTCCTACAATGAGCAGTTCTTC
>-|TRBJ1-1|few|TRBV20-1
CSAKGSAGDTEAFF
TGCAGTGCTAAAGGCTCAGCCGGGGACACTGAAGCTTTCTTT
>-|TRBJ2-7|many|TRBV3-1
CASSQVRHEQYF
TGTGCCAGCAGCCAAGTCCGGCACGAGCAGTACTTC
>-|TRBJ2-5|few|TRBV5-1
CASSLSLTQETQYF
TGCGCCAGCAGCTTGTCTTTGACCCAAGAGACCCAGTACTTC
>TRBD1|TRBJ2-6|few|TRBV27
CASSLSHPGQRLVGANVLTF
TGTGCCAGCAGTTTATCCCATCCGGGACAGAGACTCGTGGGGGCCAACGTCCTGACTTTC
>-|TRBJ1-1|-|TRBV29-1
CRAAQGTSNTEAFF
TGCCGCGCGGCGCAGGGAACCTCGAACACTGAAGCTTTCTTT
>-|TRBJ2-2|many|TRBV24-1
CATSDLGGPTGELFF
TGTGCCACCAGTGATTTGGGGGGTCCGACCGGGGAGCTGTTTTTT
>-|TRBJ2-1|-|TRBV6-2/TRBV6-3
CASSYTEGAYNEQFF
TGTGCCAGCAGTTACACAGAAGGGGCCTACAATGAGCAGTTCTTC
>-|TRBJ2-7|-|TRBV5-5
CASSLYSSSYEQYF
TGTGCCAGCAGCTTGTACTCGAGCTCCTACGAGCAGTACTTC
>-|TRBJ2-7|many|TRBV6-1
CASSIQGPGEQYF
TGTGCCAGCAGTATACAGGGTCCCGGCGAGCAGTACTTC
>TRBD2|TRBJ2-7|-|TRBV3-1
CASSRLAGDYEQYF
TGTGCCAGCAGCCGACTAGCGGGGGACTACGAGCAGTACTTC
>-|TRBJ1-2|-|TRBV5-5
CASSPGHGALGYTF
TGTGCCAGCAGCCCCGGGCACGGGGCGCTTGGCTACACCTTC